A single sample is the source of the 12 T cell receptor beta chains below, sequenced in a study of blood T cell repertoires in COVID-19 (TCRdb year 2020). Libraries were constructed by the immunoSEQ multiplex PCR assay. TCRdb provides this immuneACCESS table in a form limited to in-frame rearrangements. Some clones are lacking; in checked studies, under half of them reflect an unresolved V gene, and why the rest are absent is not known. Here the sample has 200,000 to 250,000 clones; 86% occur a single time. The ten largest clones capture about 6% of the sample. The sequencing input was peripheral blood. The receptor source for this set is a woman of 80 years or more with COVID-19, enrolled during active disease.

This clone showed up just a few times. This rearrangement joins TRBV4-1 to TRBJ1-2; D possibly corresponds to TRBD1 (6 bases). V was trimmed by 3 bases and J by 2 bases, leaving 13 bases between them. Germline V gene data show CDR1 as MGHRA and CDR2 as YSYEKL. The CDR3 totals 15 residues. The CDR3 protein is CASSQLSTGNYGYTF. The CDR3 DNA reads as TGCGCCAGCAGCCAGTTATCAACAGGGAACTATGGCTACACCTTC.

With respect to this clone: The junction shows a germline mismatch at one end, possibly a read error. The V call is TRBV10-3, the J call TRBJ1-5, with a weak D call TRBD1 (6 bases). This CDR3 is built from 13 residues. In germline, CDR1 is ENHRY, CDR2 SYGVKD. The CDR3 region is CAIRDSSDQPQHF. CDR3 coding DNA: TGTGCCATCAGGGACAGTAGCGATCAGCCCCAGCATTTT.

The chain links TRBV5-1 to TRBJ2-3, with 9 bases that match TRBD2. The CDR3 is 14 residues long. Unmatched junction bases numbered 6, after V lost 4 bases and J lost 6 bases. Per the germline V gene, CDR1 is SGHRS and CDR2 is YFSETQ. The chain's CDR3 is CASSRGGARDTQYF. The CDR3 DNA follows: TGCGCCAGCAGCCGCGGGGGGGCACGGGATACGCAGTATTTT.

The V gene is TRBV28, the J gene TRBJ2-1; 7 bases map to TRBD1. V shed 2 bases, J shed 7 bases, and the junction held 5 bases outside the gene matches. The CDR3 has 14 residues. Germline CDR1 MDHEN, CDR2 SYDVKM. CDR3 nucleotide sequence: TGTGCCAGCAGTTTACCTAACAGGGGTAATGAGCAGTTCTTC. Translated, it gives CASSLPNRGNEQFF.

DNA of the CDR3: TGTGCCAGCAGTGGGGACAGGGCCAATCAGCCCCAGCATTTT. Translating gives CASSGDRANQPQHF. The J gene is TRBJ1-5, the V gene TRBV7-9, with TRBD1 matching 9 bases. Germline V gives CDR1 SEHNR, CDR2 FQNEAQ (reference sequence). V shed 6 bases, J shed 3 bases, and the junction held 3 bases outside the gene matches. The CDR3 covers 14 residues. The full variable domain, in which reference TRBV7-9 and TRBJ1-5 provide the parts outside the CDR3, is DTGVSQNPRHKITKRGQNVTFRCDPISEHNRLYWYRQTLGQGPEFLTYFQNEAQLEKSRLLSDRFSAERPKGSFSTLEIQRTEQGDSAMYLCASSGDRANQPQHFGDGTRLSIL.

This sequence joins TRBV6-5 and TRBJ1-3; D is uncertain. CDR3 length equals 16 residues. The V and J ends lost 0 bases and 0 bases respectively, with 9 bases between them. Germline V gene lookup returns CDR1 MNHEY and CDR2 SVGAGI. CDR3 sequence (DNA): TGTGCCAGCAGTTACTCGCACAGCACCTCTGGAAACACCATATATTTT. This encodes CASSYSHSTSGNTIYF.

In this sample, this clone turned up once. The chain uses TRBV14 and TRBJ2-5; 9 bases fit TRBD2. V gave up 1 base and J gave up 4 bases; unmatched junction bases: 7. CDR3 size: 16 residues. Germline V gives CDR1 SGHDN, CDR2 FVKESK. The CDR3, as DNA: TGTGCCAGCAGCCAAGGGGCTGGGACTAGCTTAGAGACCCAGTACTTC. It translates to CASSQGAGTSLETQYF.

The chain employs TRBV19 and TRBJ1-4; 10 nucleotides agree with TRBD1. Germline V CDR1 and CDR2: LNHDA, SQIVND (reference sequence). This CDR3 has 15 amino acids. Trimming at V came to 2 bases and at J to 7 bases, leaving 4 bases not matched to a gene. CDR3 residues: CASSIYGTGVEKLFF. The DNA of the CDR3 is TGTGCCAGTAGTATATATGGGACAGGGGTTGAAAAACTGTTTTTT.

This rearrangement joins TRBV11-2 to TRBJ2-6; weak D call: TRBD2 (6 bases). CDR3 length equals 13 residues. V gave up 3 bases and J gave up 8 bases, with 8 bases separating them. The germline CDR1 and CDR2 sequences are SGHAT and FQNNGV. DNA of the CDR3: TGTGCCAGCAGCTTGGGAGGCACCAACGTCCTGACTTTC. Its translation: CASSLGGTNVLTF.

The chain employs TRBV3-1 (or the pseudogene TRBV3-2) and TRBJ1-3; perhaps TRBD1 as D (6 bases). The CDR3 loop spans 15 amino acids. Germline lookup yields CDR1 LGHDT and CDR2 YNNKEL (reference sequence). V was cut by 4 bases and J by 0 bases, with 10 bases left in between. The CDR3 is CASSPDRSSGNTIYF. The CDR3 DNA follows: TGTGCCAGCAGCCCCGACAGGAGCTCTGGAAACACCATATATTTT.

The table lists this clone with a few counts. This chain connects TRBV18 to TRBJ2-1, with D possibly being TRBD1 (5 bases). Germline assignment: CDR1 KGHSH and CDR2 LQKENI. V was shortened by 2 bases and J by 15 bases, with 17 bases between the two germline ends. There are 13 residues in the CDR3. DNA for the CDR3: TGTGCCAGCTCACCAGATGAAAACGACAGAGGGTTCTTC. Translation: CASSPDENDRGFF.

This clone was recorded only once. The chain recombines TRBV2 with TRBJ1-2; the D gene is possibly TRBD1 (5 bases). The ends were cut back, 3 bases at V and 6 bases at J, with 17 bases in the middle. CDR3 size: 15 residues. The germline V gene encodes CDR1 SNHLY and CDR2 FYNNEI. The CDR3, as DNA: TGTGCCAGCAGTGAGATGGCAGGGCAATTGGATGGCTACACCTTC. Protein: CASSEMAGQLDGYTF.